This T cell receptor beta chain was captured in a study of CD8 T cells in ankylosing spondylitis. Study results and caveats: Seemingly characteristic of ankylosing spondylitis blood was a TCR beta motif consisting of roughly 8 highly homologous variants.

This clonotype has only a few counts. Its antigen is currently unknown. The V gene end was trimmed by 4 bases and the J gene end by 1 base; junction bases not matched to a gene: 3. The CDR3 sequence is 15 residues long. Germline V CDR1 and CDR2: ENHRY, SYGVKD. TCRdb analysed the 5' RACE reads with MiXCR anew, one entry per CDR3 protein. The table shows about 310,000 distinct CDR3 sequences, with less than 25% occurring only once. The clonotype comes from a female donor with ankylosing spondylitis or in good health (not recorded which). Source material: blood, either unsorted or a sorted T cell fraction (not recorded which). The chain carries TRBV10-3 and TRBJ2-7; TRBD2 agrees at 11 bases. The CDR3 region has the DNA TGTGCCATCAGTGTCGGGACTAGCGGATCCTACGAGCAGTACTTC. It is translated as CAISVGTSGSYEQYF.